This T cell receptor (beta chain) was sequenced during a study of post-analysis software for immune sequencing data. Study details: Relapsing-remitting, secondary progressive and progressive-relapsing courses of multiple sclerosis were included.

The CDR3 runs to 17 residues. CDR1 is SGHVS, CDR2 FQNEAQ, per germline. V lost 3 bases and J lost 3, with 19 bases in between. Carried by the TCR beta cDNA libraries were unique molecular identifiers. Researchers reported 400,000 to 550,000 cDNA molecules coming from approximately 0.91 to 9.4 million T cells. One entry per CDR3 protein, called by TCRdb with MiXCR from the PCR reads. The sample lists hundreds of thousands of distinct CDR3 sequences; approximately 60% were seen once. A note on this clonotype: The antigen is not known.

Overall study results and limits: Patients carried five TRBV segments more frequently than controls did, and TRBV5-6, TRBV5-1 and TRBV20-1 were among them. Significantly lower normalized Chao1 diversity was found in patients with multiple sclerosis relative to controls. Strong same-batch co-clustering of samples appeared with F measure clustering.

The TCR was taken from a girl aged 2 to 10 with multiple sclerosis. The sequenced material came from blood. The J gene is TRBJ2-3, the V gene TRBV7-8; maybe TRBD2 (6 bases). CDR3 nucleotides: TGTGCCAGCAGCTTGAGAGTTCGGCTAGGAGGGACAGATACGCAGTATTTT. This translates into CASSLRVRLGGTDTQYF.